This entry features one TCR beta chain sequence. This specimen belongs to a study of regulatory T cells in long-lasting Graves disease. iRepertoire HTBI primers and Arm-PCR of CDR3 regions built TCR beta libraries. One entry per CDR3 protein, called by TCRdb with MiXCR from the multiplex PCR reads. The profile covers a few hundred thousand distinct CDR3 sequences, with 16% appearing a single time and 20% to 25% taken by the ten largest. Noted time point: newly diagnosed GD, antithyroid drugs for less than 3 months. The TCR library used RNA extracted from PBMCs. These same records also appear under a second study, on T cells in Graves' hyperthyroidism and ophthalmopathy.

This clonotype was obtained from a woman aged 18-29 years with Graves disease. The sample was peripheral blood mononuclear cells (PBMCs), taken at new diagnosis, from a patient treated with antithyroid drugs.

CDR3: CASSGPSGRIIHEQFF. CDR3 in DNA: TGTGCCAGCAGCGGACCTAGCGGGAGGATAATACATGAGCAGTTCTTC. The chain links TRBV9 to TRBJ2-1; 11 bases line up with TRBD2. With V trimmed by 3 bases and J by 8 bases, 10 bases remained unmatched. The CDR3 contains 16 residues. CDR1 and CDR2 from the germline V gene are SGDLS and YYNGEE. The variable domain in full, with the rest retrieved from reference TRBV9 and TRBJ2-1, is DSGVTQTPKHLITATGQRVTLRCSPRSGDLSVYWYQQSLDQGLQFLIQYYNGEERAKGNILERFSAQQFPDLHSELNLSSLELGDSALYFCASSGPSGRIIHEQFFGPGTRLTVL.